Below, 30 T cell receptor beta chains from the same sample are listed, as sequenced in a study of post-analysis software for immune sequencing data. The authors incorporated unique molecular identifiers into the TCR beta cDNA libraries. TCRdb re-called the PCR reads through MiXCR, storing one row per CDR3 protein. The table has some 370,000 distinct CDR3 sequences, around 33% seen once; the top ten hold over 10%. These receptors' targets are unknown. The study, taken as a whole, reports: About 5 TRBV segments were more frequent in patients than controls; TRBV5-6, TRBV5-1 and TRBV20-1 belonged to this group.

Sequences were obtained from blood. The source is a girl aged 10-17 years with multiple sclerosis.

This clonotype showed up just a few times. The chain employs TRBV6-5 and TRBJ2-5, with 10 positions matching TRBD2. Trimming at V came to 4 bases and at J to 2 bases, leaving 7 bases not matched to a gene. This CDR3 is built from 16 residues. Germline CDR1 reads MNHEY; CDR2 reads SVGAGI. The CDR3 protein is CASSSLAGEIQETQYF. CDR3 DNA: TGTGCCAGCAGTTCCCTAGCGGGGGAGATTCAAGAGACCCAGTACTTC.

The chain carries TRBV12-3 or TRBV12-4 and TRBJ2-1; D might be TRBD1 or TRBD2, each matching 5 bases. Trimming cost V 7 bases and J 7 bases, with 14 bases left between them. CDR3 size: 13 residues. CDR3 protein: CASTATEGNEQFF. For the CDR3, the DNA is TGTGCCAGCACCGCGACAGAGGGTAATGAGCAGTTCTTC.

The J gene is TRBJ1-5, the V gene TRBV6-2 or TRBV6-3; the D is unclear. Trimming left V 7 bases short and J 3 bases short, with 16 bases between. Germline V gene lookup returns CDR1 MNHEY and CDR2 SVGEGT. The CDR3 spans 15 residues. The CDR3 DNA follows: TGTGCCAGCAAACGGATCGGCGCAGACAATCAGCCCCAGCATTTT. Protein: CASKRIGADNQPQHF.

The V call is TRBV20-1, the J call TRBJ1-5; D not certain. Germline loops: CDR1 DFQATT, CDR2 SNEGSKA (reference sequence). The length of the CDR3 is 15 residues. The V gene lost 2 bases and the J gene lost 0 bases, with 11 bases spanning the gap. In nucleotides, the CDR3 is TGCAGTGCTAGATCCCCACAGTATAGCAATCAGCCCCAGCATTTT. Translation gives CSARSPQYSNQPQHF.

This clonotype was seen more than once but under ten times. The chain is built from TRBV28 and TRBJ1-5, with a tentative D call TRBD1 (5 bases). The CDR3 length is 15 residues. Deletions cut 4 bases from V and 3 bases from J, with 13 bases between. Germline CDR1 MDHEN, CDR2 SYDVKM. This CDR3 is CASSSPGAPNQPQHF. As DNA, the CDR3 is TGTGCCAGCAGTTCCCCCGGGGCGCCCAATCAGCCCCAGCATTTT.

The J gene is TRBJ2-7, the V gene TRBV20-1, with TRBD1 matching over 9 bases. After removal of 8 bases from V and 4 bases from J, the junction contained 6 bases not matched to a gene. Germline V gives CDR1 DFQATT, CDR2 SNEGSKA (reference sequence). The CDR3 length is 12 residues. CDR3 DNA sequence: TGCAGTCACGGGACAGGGCCATACGAGCAGTACTTC. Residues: CSHGTGPYEQYF.

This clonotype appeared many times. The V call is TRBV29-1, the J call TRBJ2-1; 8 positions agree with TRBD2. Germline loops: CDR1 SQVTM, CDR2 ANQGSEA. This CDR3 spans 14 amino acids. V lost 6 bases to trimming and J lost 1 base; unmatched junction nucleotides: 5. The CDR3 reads CSVLPGGSYNEQFF. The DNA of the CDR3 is TGCAGCGTCCTCCCGGGAGGGTCCTACAATGAGCAGTTCTTC.

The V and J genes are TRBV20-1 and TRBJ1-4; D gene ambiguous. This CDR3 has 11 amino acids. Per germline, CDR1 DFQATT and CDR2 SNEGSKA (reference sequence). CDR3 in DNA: TGCCTAGCCAAAAAGATGAAAAAACTGTTTTTT. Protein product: CLAKKMKKLFF.

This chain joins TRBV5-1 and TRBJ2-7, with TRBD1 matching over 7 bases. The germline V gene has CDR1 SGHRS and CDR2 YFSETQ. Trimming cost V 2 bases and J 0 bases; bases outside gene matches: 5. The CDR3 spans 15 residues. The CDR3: CASSFWRQGSYEQYF. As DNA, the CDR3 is TGCGCCAGCAGCTTTTGGAGACAGGGCTCCTACGAGCAGTACTTC.

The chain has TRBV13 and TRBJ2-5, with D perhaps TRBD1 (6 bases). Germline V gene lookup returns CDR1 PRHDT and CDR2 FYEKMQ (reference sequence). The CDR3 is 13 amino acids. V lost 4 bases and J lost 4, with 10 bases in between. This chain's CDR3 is CASSYRERETQYF. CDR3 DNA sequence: TGTGCCAGCAGCTACAGGGAACGAGAGACCCAGTACTTC.

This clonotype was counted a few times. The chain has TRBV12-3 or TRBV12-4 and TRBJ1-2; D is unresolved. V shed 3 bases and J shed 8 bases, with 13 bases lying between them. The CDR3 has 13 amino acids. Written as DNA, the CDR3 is TGTGCCAGCAGTTTCTGGGGAAGAGCAGGCTACACCTTC. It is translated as CASSFWGRAGYTF.

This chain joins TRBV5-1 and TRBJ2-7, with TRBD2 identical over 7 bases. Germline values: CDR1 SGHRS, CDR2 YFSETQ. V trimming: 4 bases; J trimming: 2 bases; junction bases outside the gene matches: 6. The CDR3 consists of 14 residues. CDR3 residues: CASSGGLPTYEQYF. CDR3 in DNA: TGCGCCAGCAGCGGGGGACTACCTACCTACGAGCAGTACTTC.

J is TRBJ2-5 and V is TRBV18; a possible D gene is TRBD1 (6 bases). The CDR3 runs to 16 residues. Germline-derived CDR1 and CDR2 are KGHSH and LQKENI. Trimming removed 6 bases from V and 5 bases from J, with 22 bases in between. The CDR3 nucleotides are TGTGCCAGCTCCCTAGGCCAGGGGCGACAGTCGGAGACCCAGTACTTC. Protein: CASSLGQGRQSETQYF.

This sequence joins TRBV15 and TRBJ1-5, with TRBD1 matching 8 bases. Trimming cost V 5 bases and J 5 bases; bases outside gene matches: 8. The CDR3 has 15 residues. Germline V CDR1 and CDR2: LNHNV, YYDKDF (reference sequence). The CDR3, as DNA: TGTGCCACCAGCCCCGACAGGGGATCCGATCAGCCCCAGCATTTT. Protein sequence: CATSPDRGSDQPQHF.

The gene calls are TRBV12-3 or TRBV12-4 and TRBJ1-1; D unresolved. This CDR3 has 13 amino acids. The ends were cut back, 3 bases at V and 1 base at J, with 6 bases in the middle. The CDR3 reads CASSLLANTEAFF. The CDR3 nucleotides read TGTGCCAGCAGTTTGTTGGCGAACACTGAAGCTTTCTTT.

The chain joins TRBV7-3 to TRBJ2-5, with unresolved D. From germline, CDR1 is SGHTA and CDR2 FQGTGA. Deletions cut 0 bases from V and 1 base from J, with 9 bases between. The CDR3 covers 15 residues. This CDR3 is CASSLTGSVQETQYF. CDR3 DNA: TGTGCCAGCAGCTTAACAGGGTCGGTCCAAGAGACCCAGTACTTC.

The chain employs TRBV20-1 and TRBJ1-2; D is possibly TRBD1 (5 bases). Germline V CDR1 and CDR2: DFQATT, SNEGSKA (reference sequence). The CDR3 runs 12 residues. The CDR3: CRPDTANYGYTF. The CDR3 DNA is TGCAGACCGGACACCGCTAACTATGGCTACACCTTC.

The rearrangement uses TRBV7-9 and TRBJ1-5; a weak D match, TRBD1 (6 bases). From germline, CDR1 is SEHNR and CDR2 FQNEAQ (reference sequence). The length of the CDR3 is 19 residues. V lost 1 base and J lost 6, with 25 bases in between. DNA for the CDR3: TGTGCCAGCAGCTTAGAAATGGATTATGGAGGGGGGAAGGGTCAGCCCCAGCATTTT. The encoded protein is CASSLEMDYGGGKGQPQHF.

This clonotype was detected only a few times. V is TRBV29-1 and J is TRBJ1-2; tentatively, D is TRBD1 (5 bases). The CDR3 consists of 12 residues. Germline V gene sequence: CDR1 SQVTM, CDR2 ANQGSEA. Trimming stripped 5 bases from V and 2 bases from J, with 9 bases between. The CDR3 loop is CSVRGPNYGYTF. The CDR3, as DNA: TGCAGCGTTAGGGGACCGAACTATGGCTACACCTTC.

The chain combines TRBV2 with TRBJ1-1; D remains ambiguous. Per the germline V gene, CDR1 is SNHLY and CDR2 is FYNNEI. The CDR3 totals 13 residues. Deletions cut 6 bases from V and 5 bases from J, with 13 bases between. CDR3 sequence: CASSSQEETEAFF. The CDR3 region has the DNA TGTGCCAGCAGCTCCCAGGAGGAAACTGAAGCTTTCTTT.

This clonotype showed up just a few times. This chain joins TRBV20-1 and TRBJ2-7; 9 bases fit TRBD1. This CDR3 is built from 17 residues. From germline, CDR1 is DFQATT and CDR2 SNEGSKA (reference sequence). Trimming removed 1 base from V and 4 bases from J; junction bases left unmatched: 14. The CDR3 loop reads CSARVRTGVFSSYEQYF. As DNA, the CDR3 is TGCAGTGCTAGAGTGAGGACAGGGGTTTTCTCCTCGTACGAGCAGTACTTC.

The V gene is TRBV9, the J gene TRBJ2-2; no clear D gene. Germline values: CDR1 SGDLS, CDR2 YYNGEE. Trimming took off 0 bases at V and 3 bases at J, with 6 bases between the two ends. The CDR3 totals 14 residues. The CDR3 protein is CASSVDGYTGELFF. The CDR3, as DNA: TGTGCCAGCAGCGTAGATGGTTACACCGGGGAGCTGTTTTTT.

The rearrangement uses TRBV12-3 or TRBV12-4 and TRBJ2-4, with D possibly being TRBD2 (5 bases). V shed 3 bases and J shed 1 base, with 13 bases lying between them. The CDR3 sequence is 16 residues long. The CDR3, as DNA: TGTGCCAGCAGTTTCAGAGAGTGGAGGGCCAAAAACATTCAGTACTTC. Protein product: CASSFREWRAKNIQYF.

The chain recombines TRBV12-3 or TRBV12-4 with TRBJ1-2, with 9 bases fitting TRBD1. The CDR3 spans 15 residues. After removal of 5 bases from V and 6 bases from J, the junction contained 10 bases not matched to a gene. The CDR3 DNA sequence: TGTGCCAGCAGTCCAAGGACAGGGGCGGTCGATGGCTACACCTTC. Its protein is CASSPRTGAVDGYTF.

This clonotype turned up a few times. The CDR3 spells CASSLDMGRETQYF. The CDR3 region has the DNA TGTGCCAGCAGCTTAGACATGGGTCGGGAGACCCAGTACTTC. The chain joins TRBV7-2 to TRBJ2-5; no firm D call. Trimming shortened V by 1 base and J by 5 bases, and 11 bases separated the two germline ends. The germline gives CDR1 SGHTA, CDR2 FQGNSA. CDR3 length: 14 residues.

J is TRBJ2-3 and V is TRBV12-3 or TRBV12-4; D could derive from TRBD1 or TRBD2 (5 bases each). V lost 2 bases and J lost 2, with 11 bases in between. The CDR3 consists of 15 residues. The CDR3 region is CASSLYGAATDTQYF. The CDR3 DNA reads TGTGCCAGCAGTTTATACGGGGCCGCCACAGATACGCAGTATTTT.

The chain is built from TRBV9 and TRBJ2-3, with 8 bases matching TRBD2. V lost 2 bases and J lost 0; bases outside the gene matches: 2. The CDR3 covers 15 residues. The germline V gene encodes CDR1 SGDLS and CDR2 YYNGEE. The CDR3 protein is CASSVASGSTDTQYF. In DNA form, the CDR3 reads TGTGCCAGCAGCGTCGCTAGCGGGAGCACAGATACGCAGTATTTT. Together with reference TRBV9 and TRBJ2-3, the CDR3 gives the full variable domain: DSGVTQTPKHLITATGQRVTLRCSPRSGDLSVYWYQQSLDQGLQFLIQYYNGEERAKGNILERFSAQQFPDLHSELNLSSLELGDSALYFCASSVASGSTDTQYFGPGTRLTVL.

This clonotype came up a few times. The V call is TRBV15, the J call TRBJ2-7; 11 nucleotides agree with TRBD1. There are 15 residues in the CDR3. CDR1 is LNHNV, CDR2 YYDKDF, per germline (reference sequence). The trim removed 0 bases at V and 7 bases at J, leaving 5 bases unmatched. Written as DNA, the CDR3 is TGTGCCACCAGCAGAGATACGGGGACAGGGGGAGAGCAGTACTTC. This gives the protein CATSRDTGTGGEQYF. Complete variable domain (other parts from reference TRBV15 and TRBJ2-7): DAMVIQNPRYQVTQFGKPVTLSCSQTLNHNVMYWYQQKSSQAPKLLFHYYDKDFNNEADTPDNFQSRRPNTSFCFLDIRSPGLGDTAMYLCATSRDTGTGGEQYFGPGTRLTVT.

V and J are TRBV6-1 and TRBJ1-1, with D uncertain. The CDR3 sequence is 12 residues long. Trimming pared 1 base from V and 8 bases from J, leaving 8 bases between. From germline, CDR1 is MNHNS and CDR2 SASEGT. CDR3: CASSEDGEEAFF. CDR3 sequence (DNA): TGTGCCAGCAGTGAAGACGGTGAAGAAGCTTTCTTT.

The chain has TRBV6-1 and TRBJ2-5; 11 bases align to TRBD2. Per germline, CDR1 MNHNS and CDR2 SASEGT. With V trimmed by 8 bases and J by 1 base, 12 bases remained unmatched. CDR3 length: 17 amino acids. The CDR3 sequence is CASSSEGTSGIQETQYF. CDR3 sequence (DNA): TGTGCCAGCTCTTCGGAGGGGACTAGCGGAATCCAAGAGACCCAGTACTTC.